The 28 T cell receptor beta chains reported below all come from one sample, sequenced in a study of STAT3 mutations in large granular lymphocyte leukemia. The study's findings and limits: In T-cell large granular lymphocyte leukemia, about half of patients showed multiple immunodominant subclonotypes.

The antigens for these receptors are not known. Produced via immunoSEQ multiplex PCR; TCRdb's table is partial and in-frame only. This sample has approximately 42,000 clones; about 81% occur once, and the top ten carry 0.43%. Sequencing input: PBMCs. Receptors were obtained from a human donor with T large granular lymphocyte leukemia. Some clones in this sample may be carry-over from other donors' samples.

This clone came up once. The chain couples TRBV29-1 to TRBJ1-1, with a tentative D call TRBD1 (6 bases). The ends were cut back, 7 bases at V and 0 bases at J, with 15 bases in the middle. Germline V gives CDR1 SQVTM, CDR2 ANQGSEA. The CDR3 contains 14 residues. CDR3 nucleotides: TGCAGCGCCGGGGGGGGCACCATGAACACTGAAGCTTTCTTT. Protein: CSAGGGTMNTEAFF.

This rearrangement joins TRBV18 to TRBJ2-7; 9 nucleotides agree with TRBD1. V shed 5 bases, J shed 4 bases, and the junction held 6 bases outside the gene matches. CDR3 size: 14 residues. Germline values: CDR1 KGHSH, CDR2 LQKENI. CDR3 loop: CASSAGTGFYEQYF. The CDR3 bases are TGTGCCAGCTCAGCCGGGACAGGGTTTTACGAGCAGTACTTC.

This sequence joins TRBV18 and TRBJ1-2; 7 bases align to TRBD1. Germline CDR1 KGHSH, CDR2 LQKENI. The CDR3 has 14 amino acids. The ends lost 2 bases at V and 4 bases at J; junction bases unmatched: 4. The CDR3 DNA is TGTGCCAGCTCACCAACAGGGGAGGGCTATGGCTACACCTTC. The encoded protein is CASSPTGEGYGYTF.

The V call is TRBV7-2, the J call TRBJ1-1; tentatively, D is TRBD1 (5 bases). Per the germline V gene, CDR1 is SGHTA and CDR2 is FQGNSA. The germline V and J ends were trimmed by 1 base and 0 bases, with 9 bases remaining between them. This CDR3 has 15 amino acids. The CDR3 sequence is CASSLVAGVNTEAFF. In nucleotides, the CDR3 is TGTGCCAGCAGCTTAGTAGCGGGGGTGAACACTGAAGCTTTCTTT.

This chain links TRBV30 with TRBJ1-5; TRBD1 might be the D (6 bases). CDR3 length: 13 amino acids. Germline V gene lookup returns CDR1 GTSNPN and CDR2 SVGIG (reference sequence). The V end lost 0 bases, the J end lost 7 bases, and 10 bases lay between the germline ends. The CDR3 nucleotides read TGTGCCTGGAGTGTGGGGGGCAGGCAGCCCCAGCATTTT. This gives the protein CAWSVGGRQPQHF.

This rearrangement joins TRBV7-8 to TRBJ2-7; 9 bases line up with TRBD1. The CDR3 length is 16 residues. The junction had 6 bases not matched to a gene; V was cut back by 0 bases and J by 3 bases. CDR1 is SGHVS and CDR2 is FQNEAQ in the germline V gene. In DNA, the CDR3 is TGTGCCAGCAGCTTAGCCCCCACAGGGGGCAACTACGAGCAGTACTTC. It translates to CASSLAPTGGNYEQYF.

This chain joins TRBV30 and TRBJ2-2; tentatively, D is TRBD1 (5 bases). Trimming removed 6 bases from V and 2 bases from J, with 13 bases in between. This CDR3 is 14 amino acids long. Germline V CDR1 and CDR2: GTSNPN, SVGIG (reference sequence). The CDR3 nucleotides are TGTGCCTGTGGGGCTCCAAGTAACACCGGGGAGCTGTTTTTT. As protein: CACGAPSNTGELFF.

This clone came up once. The chain links TRBV29-1 to TRBJ2-5; D is ambiguous. The V and J ends lost 5 bases and 4 bases respectively, with 11 bases between them. There are 12 residues in the CDR3. The V gene's germline CDR1 is SQVTM and CDR2 ANQGSEA. The CDR3 sequence: CSVRRTGETQYF. CDR3 DNA: TGCAGCGTTCGGCGTACCGGAGAGACCCAGTACTTC.

The chain carries TRBV7-9 and TRBJ2-1; TRBD2 matches 8 bases. Per germline, CDR1 SEHNR and CDR2 FQNEAQ (reference sequence). The CDR3 covers 15 residues. V shed 1 base, J shed 4 bases, and the junction held 3 bases outside the gene matches. The CDR3 DNA is TGTGCCAGCAGCTTAGGGAAGCGGGGGTACAATGAGCAGTTCTTC. This translates into CASSLGKRGYNEQFF. The full variable domain, rest sourced from reference TRBV7-9 and TRBJ2-1, is DTGVSQNPRHKITKRGQNVTFRCDPISEHNRLYWYRQTLGQGPEFLTYFQNEAQLEKSRLLSDRFSAERPKGSFSTLEIQRTEQGDSAMYLCASSLGKRGYNEQFFGPGTRLTVL.

This chain connects TRBV5-1 to TRBJ2-3; D gene unclear. The CDR3 is made up of 15 amino acids. The germline V gene has CDR1 SGHRS and CDR2 YFSETQ. V lost 0 bases and J lost 6, with 14 bases in between. This CDR3 is CASSLEGKVVDTQYF. The CDR3 bases are TGCGCCAGCAGCTTGGAAGGCAAGGTAGTGGATACGCAGTATTTT.

The V gene is TRBV18, the J gene TRBJ1-6, with 7 bases lining up with TRBD1. The V segment lost 4 bases and the J segment 14 bases; nucleotides outside the gene matches: 17. Germline CDR1 reads KGHSH; CDR2 reads LQKENI. This CDR3 is built from 16 residues. As DNA, the CDR3 is TGTGCCAGCTCACTAGACAGGGCTGGGGCCCGGGAATCCCTCCACTTT. This sequence encodes CASSLDRAGARESLHF.

This chain connects TRBV5-1 to TRBJ1-5, with 11 nucleotides matching TRBD1. The CDR3 loop spans 17 amino acids. Trimming cost V 0 bases and J 7 bases; bases outside gene matches: 9. The germline CDR1 and CDR2 sequences are SGHRS and YFSETQ. This chain's CDR3 is CASSLGPAGQGDQPQHF. CDR3 bases: TGCGCCAGCAGCTTGGGACCCGCGGGACAGGGGGACCAGCCCCAGCATTTT.

This sequence joins TRBV29-1 and TRBJ2-5; D might be TRBD1 (6 bases). The V gene's germline CDR1 is SQVTM and CDR2 ANQGSEA. V was cut by 5 bases and J by 0 bases, with 10 bases left in between. This CDR3 is built from 13 residues. The CDR3 region is CSVWDTNQETQYF. The CDR3 DNA is TGCAGCGTTTGGGACACCAACCAAGAGACCCAGTACTTC. The full variable domain, its missing parts supplied by reference TRBV29-1 and TRBJ2-5, is SAVISQKPSRDICQRGTSLTIQCQVDSQVTMMFWYRQQPGQSLTLIATANQGSEATYESGFVIDKFPISRPNLTFSTLTVSNMSPEDSSIYLCSVWDTNQETQYFGPGTRLLVL.

The chain links TRBV7-2 to TRBJ2-3; D gene unclear. The CDR3 spans 13 residues. V lost 0 bases, J lost 9 bases, and 10 bases lay in between. Germline CDR1 is SGHTA and CDR2 is FQGNSA. This chain's CDR3 is CASSLAPERTQYF. CDR3 bases: TGTGCCAGCAGCTTAGCCCCAGAGCGCACGCAGTATTTT.

The gene calls are TRBV7-2 and TRBJ2-6; D ambiguous. This CDR3 contains 15 residues. CDR1 and CDR2 from the germline V gene are SGHTA and FQGNSA. Trimming took 4 bases from V and 0 from J, leaving 7 bases between them. The CDR3 DNA is TGTGCCAGCAGCTCAGATAGCTCTGGGGCCAACGTCCTGACTTTC. It translates to CASSSDSSGANVLTF.

This chain joins TRBV5-6 and TRBJ1-2; D gene uncertain. The germline gives CDR1 SGHDT, CDR2 YYEEEE. V was clipped by 0 bases and J by 0 bases, with 12 bases between them. This CDR3 is 16 amino acids long. Here the CDR3 DNA reads TGTGCCAGCAGCTTGGACAGAGAACTCACTAACTATGGCTACACCTTC. The encoded protein is CASSLDRELTNYGYTF. The complete variable domain, with remaining parts taken from reference TRBV5-6 and TRBJ1-2, reads DAGVTQSPTHLIKTRGQQVTLRCSPKSGHDTVSWYQQALGQGPQFIFQYYEEEERQRGNFPDRFSGHQFPNYSSELNVNALLLGDSALYLCASSLDRELTNYGYTFGSGTRLTVV.

The V call is TRBV6-5, the J call TRBJ1-6; 7 bases align to TRBD1. Germline CDR1 and CDR2: MNHEY and SVGAGI. The CDR3 has 16 amino acids. With 1 base clipped from V and 9 bases from J, the junction kept 9 bases outside the gene matches. CDR3 DNA: TGTGCCAGCAGTTACTTCCCGACAGGGAAGAGTTCACCCCTCCACTTT. Protein: CASSYFPTGKSSPLHF.

The chain recombines TRBV7-9 with TRBJ1-6; D is perhaps TRBD1 (5 bases). Per the germline V gene, CDR1 is SEHNR and CDR2 is FQNEAQ (reference sequence). Trimming shortened V by 3 bases and J by 13 bases, and 19 bases separated the two germline ends. This CDR3 is 15 amino acids long. CDR3 DNA sequence: TGTGCCAGCAGCTTGGACATGGACACTTTTTCGCCCCTCCACTTT. Translating gives CASSLDMDTFSPLHF.

The gene calls are TRBV28 and TRBJ2-7; TRBD1 might be the D (7 bases). V was trimmed by 3 bases and J by 2 bases, leaving 11 bases between them. The CDR3 spans 14 residues. Germline V gives CDR1 MDHEN, CDR2 SYDVKM. The CDR3 here is CASSFRGAPYEQYF. The CDR3 nucleotides are TGTGCCAGCAGTTTCAGGGGGGCCCCCTACGAGCAGTACTTC.

The chain recombines TRBV6-5 with TRBJ1-6; D gene uncertain. The CDR3 covers 14 residues. The V and J ends lost 6 bases and 5 bases respectively, with 11 bases between them. Looked up from germline, CDR1 is MNHEY and CDR2 is SVGAGI. CDR3 sequence: CASSSDTHNSPLHF. The CDR3 DNA follows: TGTGCCAGCAGCTCTGACACCCATAATTCACCCCTCCACTTT.

V is TRBV12-5 and J is TRBJ2-2; no clear D gene. This CDR3 region has 15 residues. CDR1 and CDR2 (germline): LGHNT, FRNRAP. Trimming took off 2 bases at V and 1 base at J, with 8 bases between the two ends. CDR3 sequence (DNA): TGTGCTAGTGGTTTGTTAAAGGGGAACACCGGGGAGCTGTTTTTT. It translates to CASGLLKGNTGELFF.

The chain has TRBV6-1 and TRBJ1-6, with 7 bases fitting TRBD1. Germline CDR1 MNHNS, CDR2 SASEGT. V lost 1 base to trimming and J lost 11 bases; unmatched junction nucleotides: 11. The CDR3 runs 16 residues. The CDR3 nucleotides are TGTGCCAGCAGTGAAGTAGGAGGGACAGAAGGAACACCCCTCCACTTT. Amino acid sequence: CASSEVGGTEGTPLHF.

The chain has TRBV5-6 and TRBJ2-7; 11 bases agree with TRBD1. Germline V gene lookup returns CDR1 SGHDT and CDR2 YYEEEE. V was clipped by 4 bases and J by 6 bases; unmatched bases: 6. The CDR3 sequence is 14 residues long. CDR3 residues: CASSPMGQGGEQYV. The DNA of the CDR3 is TGTGCCAGCAGCCCGATGGGACAGGGGGGCGAGCAGTACGTC.

This chain uses TRBV10-2 with TRBJ1-6; no firm D call. Between the trimmed V and J ends, which lost 2 bases and 0 bases, there was a span of 8 bases. This CDR3 is built from 16 residues. The germline V gene encodes CDR1 WSHSY and CDR2 SAAADI. CDR3 region: CASSEAGLSYNSPLHF. The DNA of the CDR3 is TGCGCCAGCAGTGAGGCAGGTCTCTCCTATAATTCACCCCTCCACTTT.

This chain joins TRBV28 and TRBJ1-6; tentatively, D is TRBD1 (5 bases). The germline V gene encodes CDR1 MDHEN and CDR2 SYDVKM. Trimming removed 3 bases at V and 6 bases at J, with 18 bases between. This CDR3 spans 17 amino acids. In DNA form, the CDR3 reads TGTGCCAGCAGTTTGGGTTCCCTTGGCGGGGGTAATTCACCCCTCCACTTT. It encodes CASSLGSLGGGNSPLHF.

V is TRBV4-1 and J is TRBJ1-5, with D maybe TRBD1 (5 bases). V shed 0 bases and J shed 6 bases, with 12 bases lying between them. Germline V gene data show CDR1 as MGHRA and CDR2 as YSYEKL. The CDR3 extends over 15 amino acids. CDR3 sequence reads: CASSQDRQGVQPQHF. CDR3 in DNA: TGCGCCAGCAGCCAAGATCGGCAGGGAGTTCAGCCCCAGCATTTT.

This rearrangement joins TRBV18 to TRBJ1-5, with D perhaps TRBD1 (5 bases). This CDR3 is 16 amino acids long. Trimming left V 0 bases short and J 3 bases short, with 12 bases between. CDR1 KGHSH and CDR2 LQKENI come from the germline V gene. This chain's CDR3 is CASSPPGQGFNQPQHF. The CDR3 nucleotides read TGTGCCAGCTCACCACCGGGTCAGGGCTTCAATCAGCCCCAGCATTTT.

The rearrangement uses TRBV5-4 and TRBJ2-5; 8 bases map to TRBD1. The CDR3 loop spans 14 amino acids. V lost 1 base, J lost 5 bases, and 4 bases stayed unmatched. The germline V gene encodes CDR1 SGHNT and CDR2 YYREEE (reference sequence). The CDR3 here is CASSLSGGSETQYF. In DNA form, the CDR3 reads TGTGCCAGCAGCTTGTCAGGGGGCTCTGAGACCCAGTACTTC.